This T cell receptor beta chain emerged from a study of neurological immune-mediated disorders. Overall study results and limits: One related-CDR3 cluster, identified by phylogenetic grouping, held the repertoires of 18 of 34 multiple sclerosis patients and was a possible signature. Expanded clones shared no CDR3 amino acid sequences across subjects, suggesting private repertoires in all groups.

The time point is: longitudinal time-point 1 (baseline). 2 million PBMCs stored at -80 C were the source of the unsorted libraries. Ten or more counts support this clonotype. Its antigen is currently unknown. V lost 3 bases and J 5 bases, leaving 12 bases between the germline ends. The CDR3 loop spans 13 amino acids. Per the germline V gene, CDR1 is DFQATT and CDR2 is SNEGSKA (reference sequence). The authors made cDNA by 5'RACE with 10-nucleotide random UMIs. Each CDR3 protein is one row after TCRdb ran MiXCR on the 5' RACE reads. Among some 37,000 distinct CDR3 sequences listed, about 3.3% were seen once.

The receptor comes from an older woman with multiple sclerosis. The chain has TRBV20-1 and TRBJ2-3; D is unresolved. Sequenced: PBMCs. Here the CDR3 reads CSASAASRDTQYF. CDR3 in DNA: TGCAGTGCTAGTGCTGCCTCGCGAGATACGCAGTATTTT.